This entry concerns a single T cell receptor beta chain. The antigen is not known. These data originate in a study of shared clonotypes between healthy human individuals. Notes on the study in general: The study generally estimated greater richness for naive than memory subsets. Relative to clonotypes present in all four donors, those not shared had lower generation probabilities.

The material for each subset, its genomic DNA, was split evenly across several immunoSEQ plates. Under the authors' procedure: There were no quality scores in the junction-only immunoSEQ sequences, so filtering differed. Libraries were prepared by immunoSEQ multiplex PCR; TCRdb keeps only in-frame clonotypes and omits some of them. That table furnishes V, J and clone size, whereas the DNA furnished D and trimming. The profile covers approximately 720,000 clones, with roughly 94% appearing a single time and more than 20% taken by the ten largest. Trimming pared 6 bases from V and 8 bases from J, leaving 13 bases between. Germline V gene sequence: CDR1 SQVTM, CDR2 ANQGSEA. The CDR3 length is 11 residues. Naive CD8 cells, CD45RO-negative and positively selected for CCR7, excluded terminally differentiated effector memory CD45RA+ cells.

Sequenced material: naive CD8+ T cells sorted from blood. The chain links TRBV29-1 to TRBJ1-1; D is possibly TRBD1 (6 bases). This TCR was recovered from a man younger than 40 in good health. The CDR3, as DNA: TGCAGCGTAGCAGGGGATTCGGAAGCTTTCTTT. It yields the protein CSVAGDSEAFF.